These 28 T cell receptor beta chains were all obtained from the same sample, sequenced in a study of OX40 agonist ivuxolimab in advanced cancers. Data came from immunoSEQ multiplex PCR; TCRdb stores just in-frame clones and leaves some out. This table has about 96,000 clones, around 90% appearing once. This specimen consisted of CD4+ or CD8+ T cells sorted from blood, obtained in a trial of the OX40 agonist ivuxolimab. Receptor source: an adult with an advanced solid tumor such as melanoma, head and neck, liver or kidney cancer.

CDR3 loop: CAWTPAPGSGETQYF. The CDR3 DNA sequence: TGTGCCTGGACCCCCGCTCCGGGCTCGGGAGAGACCCAGTACTTC. This rearrangement joins TRBV30 to TRBJ2-5, with D unclear. The CDR3 totals 15 residues. Germline V gives CDR1 GTSNPN, CDR2 SVGIG (reference sequence). V shed 4 bases and J shed 4 bases, with 19 bases lying between them.

The V gene is TRBV6-5, the J gene TRBJ2-5, with 10 bases lining up with TRBD2. This CDR3 is 14 amino acids long. Germline loops: CDR1 MNHEY, CDR2 SVGAGI. V shed 6 bases and J 4 bases; nucleotides not matched to a gene: 5. The CDR3 DNA follows: TGTGCCAGCAGGCGAGCGGGAGGGAGAGAGACCCAGTACTTC. It is translated as CASRRAGGRETQYF.

J is TRBJ2-7 and V is TRBV27; the match to TRBD2 covers 14 bases. Germline V CDR1 and CDR2: MNHEY, SMNVEV (reference sequence). This CDR3 has 18 amino acids. The junction had 8 bases not matched to a gene; V was cut back by 2 bases and J by 2 bases. The CDR3 loop reads CASSLGLAGGRAAYEQYF. The CDR3 DNA follows: TGTGCCAGCAGTTTAGGACTAGCGGGAGGAAGGGCAGCCTACGAGCAGTACTTC.

J is TRBJ2-4 and V is TRBV2; the match to TRBD2 covers 7 bases. The CDR3 loop spans 12 amino acids. Germline assignment: CDR1 SNHLY and CDR2 FYNNEI. The J segment lost 13 bases and the V segment lost 6 bases, leaving 9 bases of the junction unmatched. The CDR3 DNA sequence: TGTGCCAGCAGGTCAACCAGCGGGGCCCAGTACTTC. Residues: CASRSTSGAQYF.

This clone was seen just once. The chain combines TRBV5-5 with TRBJ2-7; 8 bases are shared with TRBD1. V lost 4 bases and J lost 1; bases outside the gene matches: 10. Germline V gives CDR1 SGHKS, CDR2 YYEKEE (reference sequence). The CDR3 spans 16 residues. The CDR3 sequence: CASSLHSGQVSYEQYF. The CDR3 region has the DNA TGTGCCAGCAGCCTCCATTCGGGACAGGTTTCCTACGAGCAGTACTTC.

Here the CDR3 DNA reads TGTGCCAGCAGCCCACGACCGGGACTAGCGGGTTCTGGGGCCAACGTCCTGACTTTC. It yields the protein CASSPRPGLAGSGANVLTF. The chain joins TRBV9 to TRBJ2-6; 12 nucleotides line up with TRBD2. After removal of 4 bases from V and 1 base from J, the junction contained 9 bases not matched to a gene. From germline, CDR1 is SGDLS and CDR2 YYNGEE. The CDR3 sequence is 19 residues long.

The rearrangement links TRBV28 to TRBJ2-1; D uncertain. Germline CDR1 reads MDHEN; CDR2 reads SYDVKM. V was cut by 3 bases and J by 0 bases, with 6 bases left in between. CDR3 length: 14 residues. CDR3 sequence (DNA): TGTGCCAGCAGTTTGCGAGGCTCCTACAATGAGCAGTTCTTC. Translating gives CASSLRGSYNEQFF. The complete variable domain, with remaining parts taken from reference TRBV28 and TRBJ2-1, reads DVKVTQSSRYLVKRTGEKVFLECVQDMDHENMFWYRQDPGLGLRLIYFSYDVKMKEKGDIPEGYSVSREKKERFSLILESASTNQTSMYLCASSLRGSYNEQFFGPGTRLTVL.

This rearrangement joins TRBV7-2 to TRBJ2-3, with D tentatively TRBD2 (7 bases). The germline V gene has CDR1 SGHTA and CDR2 FQGNSA. The CDR3 sequence is 15 residues long. Deletions cut 1 base from V and 7 bases from J, with 15 bases between. CDR3 sequence (DNA): TGTGCCAGCAGCTTAGATTTCGGGGGGCAAAATACGCAGTATTTT. Translation: CASSLDFGGQNTQYF. The variable domain in full, completed from reference TRBV7-2 and TRBJ2-3, reads GAGVSQSPSNKVTEKGKDVELRCDPISGHTALYWYRQSLGQGLEFLIYFQGNSAPDKSGLPSDRFSAERTGGSVSTLTIQRTQQEDSAVYLCASSLDFGGQNTQYFGPGTRLTVL.

The chain combines TRBV28 with TRBJ2-1; TRBD1 agrees at 11 bases. V lost 4 bases to trimming and J lost 4 bases; unmatched junction nucleotides: 6. Germline CDR1 MDHEN, CDR2 SYDVKM. The length of the CDR3 is 16 residues. The CDR3 sequence: CASSSPGTGGYNEQFF. The CDR3 coding sequence is TGTGCCAGCAGTTCTCCCGGGACAGGGGGATACAATGAGCAGTTCTTC.

This clone occurred once. The V call is TRBV5-5, the J call TRBJ2-5; no clear D. The CDR3 loop spans 16 amino acids. Trimming cost V 0 bases and J 2 bases, with 14 bases left between them. The V gene's germline CDR1 is SGHKS and CDR2 YYEKEE (reference sequence). CDR3 region: CASSLEQFGDQETQYF. CDR3 bases: TGTGCCAGCAGCTTGGAACAGTTTGGGGATCAAGAGACCCAGTACTTC.

This clone showed up just a few times. The chain couples TRBV30 to TRBJ1-5; TRBD1 matches at 7 bases. Germline V gene data show CDR1 as GTSNPN and CDR2 as SVGIG (reference sequence). With 3 bases clipped from V and 6 bases from J, the junction kept 5 bases outside the gene matches. This CDR3 has 13 amino acids. The CDR3: CAWSHRGSQPQHF. In nucleotides, the CDR3 is TGTGCCTGGAGCCACAGGGGAAGTCAGCCCCAGCATTTT. The full variable domain, rest sourced from reference TRBV30 and TRBJ1-5, is SQTIHQWPATLVQPVGSPLSLECTVEGTSNPNLYWYRQAAGRGLQLLFYSVGIGQISSEVPQNLSASRPQDRQFILSSKKLLLSDSGFYLCAWSHRGSQPQHFGDGTRLSIL.

V usage is TRBV7-9 and J usage is TRBJ2-5; 11 bases align to TRBD1. Unmatched junction bases numbered 5, after V lost 0 bases and J lost 5 bases. This CDR3 has 16 residues. Germline values: CDR1 SEHNR, CDR2 FQNEAQ (reference sequence). This chain's CDR3 is CASSLAWDRGSETQYF. DNA of the CDR3: TGTGCCAGCAGCTTAGCGTGGGACAGGGGGAGTGAGACCCAGTACTTC.

The chain combines TRBV5-5 with TRBJ1-2; 8 nucleotides match TRBD1. The CDR3 totals 17 residues. V was clipped by 0 bases and J by 5 bases; unmatched bases: 12. Germline V CDR1 and CDR2: SGHKS, YYEKEE (reference sequence). The CDR3 protein is CASSLGVGTGDRYGYTF. CDR3 in DNA: TGTGCCAGCAGCTTGGGGGTCGGGACAGGCGACCGTTATGGCTACACCTTC.

The chain has TRBV6-1 and TRBJ2-5; TRBD1 agrees at 7 bases. From germline, CDR1 is MNHNS and CDR2 SASEGT. This CDR3 has 14 residues. Trimming at V came to 7 bases and at J to 5 bases, leaving 10 bases not matched to a gene. The CDR3: CASNQGQFLETQYF. The CDR3, as DNA: TGTGCCAGCAACCAGGGACAGTTTCTTGAGACCCAGTACTTC.

The gene calls are TRBV5-1 and TRBJ2-3; D not resolved. The V end lost 0 bases, the J end lost 4 bases, and 15 bases lay between the germline ends. Germline V gives CDR1 SGHRS, CDR2 YFSETQ. This CDR3 spans 16 amino acids. The CDR3, as DNA: TGCGCCAGCAGCTTGGTTGGAACTCAATCGGCAGATACGCAGTATTTT. Its protein product is CASSLVGTQSADTQYF.

The chain links TRBV4-2 to TRBJ2-7; TRBD2 aligns across 7 bases. The V segment lost 4 bases and the J segment 7 bases; nucleotides outside the gene matches: 13. The CDR3 is made up of 15 amino acids. Germline V lookup: CDR1 LGHNA, CDR2 YNFKEQ. The CDR3 sequence: CASSPPLAGAGEQYF. The CDR3 nucleotides are TGTGCCAGCAGCCCCCCCCTCGCGGGAGCGGGAGAGCAGTACTTC.

This clone turned up a few times. The chain uses TRBV7-2 and TRBJ2-2, with D perhaps given as TRBD1 or TRBD2 (5 bases each). Trimming removed 5 bases at V and 4 bases at J, with 17 bases between. This CDR3 spans 16 amino acids. Germline CDR1 is SGHTA and CDR2 is FQGNSA. The CDR3 loop is CASSPLPGRGTGELFF. For the CDR3, the DNA is TGTGCCAGCAGCCCACTCCCGGGACGGGGCACCGGGGAGCTGTTTTTT.

V usage is TRBV6-6 and J usage is TRBJ2-1; 9 bases are a match to TRBD2. Germline assignment: CDR1 MNHNY and CDR2 SVGAGI (reference sequence). The CDR3 runs to 16 residues. After removal of 6 bases from V and 6 bases from J, the junction contained 12 bases not matched to a gene. In DNA, the CDR3 is TGTGCCAGCAGCCCCCAGGGGCGGGAGGGAGGCAATGAGCAGTTCTTC. Residues: CASSPQGREGGNEQFF.

The genes are TRBV7-2 and TRBJ1-2; the D is unclear. The V gene's germline CDR1 is SGHTA and CDR2 FQGNSA. The CDR3 extends over 15 amino acids. The V gene lost 1 base and the J gene lost 4 bases, with 13 bases spanning the gap. The CDR3: CASSLEVASIYGYTF. CDR3 bases: TGTGCCAGCAGCTTAGAAGTGGCTTCTATCTATGGCTACACCTTC.

CDR3 loop: CASSLGSAWEKLFF. CDR3 DNA sequence: TGTGCCAGCAGCCTGGGTTCAGCCTGGGAAAAACTGTTTTTT. The chain recombines TRBV14 with TRBJ1-4, with D unclear. Germline CDR1 SGHDN, CDR2 FVKESK. Trimming took 4 bases from V and 8 from J, leaving 14 bases between them. The CDR3 runs to 14 residues. The entire variable domain, with the rest obtained from reference TRBV14 and TRBJ1-4, is as follows: EAGVTQFPSHSVIEKGQTVTLRCDPISGHDNLYWYRRVMGKEIKFLLHFVKESKQDESGMPNNRFLAERTGGTYSTLKVQPAELEDSGVYFCASSLGSAWEKLFFGSGTQLSVL.

The chain combines TRBV30 with TRBJ1-5, with D uncertain. This CDR3 has 13 amino acids. Trimming took off 0 bases at V and 5 bases at J, with 8 bases between the two ends. Germline assignment: CDR1 GTSNPN and CDR2 SVGIG (reference sequence). This CDR3 reads CAWSVRPDQPQHF. The CDR3 DNA reads TGTGCCTGGAGTGTAAGACCCGATCAGCCCCAGCATTTT.

The chain recombines TRBV7-6 with TRBJ2-2, with 9 bases lining up with TRBD2. Germline V gives CDR1 SGHVS, CDR2 FNYEAQ. V trimming: 7 bases; J trimming: 5 bases; junction bases outside the gene matches: 8. CDR3 length: 15 residues. This CDR3 reads CASTRGSGRTGELFF. The DNA of the CDR3 is TGTGCCAGCACCCGGGGTAGCGGGAGAACCGGGGAGCTGTTTTTT.

The rearrangement uses TRBV6-6 and TRBJ2-3; D is uncertain. Germline CDR1 and CDR2: MNHNY and SVGAGI (reference sequence). The CDR3 runs 16 residues. Trimming removed 0 bases from V and 1 base from J, with 11 bases in between. The CDR3 is CASSYSAELGTDTQYF. In nucleotides, the CDR3 is TGTGCCAGCAGTTACTCTGCCGAGCTCGGCACAGATACGCAGTATTTT.

The rearrangement joins TRBV11-3 to TRBJ2-5; 15 positions agree with TRBD2. The CDR3 covers 17 residues. CDR1 is SGHNT, CDR2 YENEEA, per germline. V lost 3 bases and J lost 5; bases outside the gene matches: 7. CDR3 sequence (DNA): TGTGCCAGCAGCTTCGACGGACTAGCGGGAGGGACCGAGACCCAGTACTTC. Protein: CASSFDGLAGGTETQYF.

This clone appeared a single time. This rearrangement joins TRBV5-3 to TRBJ2-3, with 7 bases fitting TRBD2. TRBV5-3 is an ORF; its function is uncertain. V shed 4 bases, J shed 7 bases, and the junction held 18 bases outside the gene matches. The CDR3 runs to 17 residues. The CDR3 DNA is TGTGCCAGAAGCCGGACTAGACTAGCCGCTGGAAGGCATACGCAGTATTTT. Residues: CARSRTRLAAGRHTQYF.

The J gene is TRBJ2-1, the V gene TRBV21-1; the table calls TRBD2, which could not be checked here. TRBV21-1 represents a pseudogene. This CDR3 is 17 amino acids long. The CDR3 DNA sequence: TGTGCCAGACGATCGGGGCGGGAGCACTCGATCTACAATGAGCAGTTCTTC. Its translation is CARRSGREHSIYNEQFF.

This chain connects TRBV30 to TRBJ1-1, with D unclear. The germline V and J ends were trimmed by 0 bases and 1 base, with 9 bases remaining between them. This CDR3 has 14 amino acids. From germline, CDR1 is GTSNPN and CDR2 SVGIG (reference sequence). The CDR3 DNA follows: TGTGCCTGGAGTGTACGTACGGGGAACACTGAAGCTTTCTTT. This gives the protein CAWSVRTGNTEAFF.

The V gene is TRBV6-5, the J gene TRBJ2-6; D uncertain. Trimming removed 8 bases from V and 0 bases from J, with 8 bases in between. The germline V gene encodes CDR1 MNHEY and CDR2 SVGAGI. The CDR3 covers 14 residues. CDR3 coding DNA: TGTGCCAGCGCCGTAAGCTCTGGGGCCAACGTCCTGACTTTC. Residues: CASAVSSGANVLTF.